Listed here are 24 T cell receptor beta chains from one sample, sequenced in a study of blood T cell repertoires in COVID-19. TCRdb's copy holds only in-frame clones and misses some; the assay was immunoSEQ multiplex PCR. The sample includes more than 110,000 clones, under 85% of them seen just once. The sequencing sample was made of peripheral blood. These receptor sequences come from a human donor in a cohort sampled during active COVID-19.

This clone was seen a single time. The V call is TRBV21-1, the J call TRBJ1-6. TRBV21-1 is marked as a pseudogene. CDR3 length equals 18 residues. CDR3 sequence reads: CASSKNRGSRSYNSPLHF. The CDR3 DNA reads as TGTGCCAGCAGCAAAAATCGGGGGTCCCGCTCCTATAATTCACCCCTCCACTTT.

The V gene is TRBV21-1, the J gene TRBJ2-7; TRBD2, the table's D call, was not compared with the DNA. TRBV21-1 is a recognized pseudogene. The CDR3 extends over 15 amino acids. CDR3 loop: CASSKAWWQGGEQYF. The CDR3 DNA sequence: TGTGCCAGCAGCAAAGCATGGTGGCAGGGAGGCGAGCAGTACTTC.

The table lists this clone with a count of one. The same CDR3 also results from other DNA sequences found in this sample. J is TRBJ1-4 and V is TRBV5-1, with a tentative D call TRBD1 (6 bases). The CDR3 covers 15 residues. With 0 bases removed from V and 7 bases from J, the gap between germline ends came to 13 bases. Germline CDR1 and CDR2: SGHRS and YFSETQ. The DNA of the CDR3 is TGCGCCAGCAGCTTGGATAGGACAGTAACTGAAAAACTGTTTTTT. Encoded protein: CASSLDRTVTEKLFF.

This clone showed up just a few times. The genes are TRBV18 and TRBJ1-1, with 8 bases identical to TRBD1. The CDR3 loop spans 15 amino acids. The trim removed 3 bases at V and 1 base at J, leaving 4 bases unmatched. CDR1 is KGHSH, CDR2 LQKENI, per germline. CDR3 region: CASSPGQATNTEAFF. In DNA, the CDR3 is TGTGCCAGCTCACCGGGACAGGCTACGAACACTGAAGCTTTCTTT.

V is TRBV9 and J is TRBJ1-3; a weak D match, TRBD1 (6 bases). This CDR3 is built from 16 residues. V lost 0 bases and J lost 2, with 12 bases in between. From germline, CDR1 is SGDLS and CDR2 YYNGEE. The CDR3 is CASSVAQGSTGNTIYF. The CDR3 DNA sequence: TGTGCCAGCAGCGTAGCCCAGGGGTCCACTGGAAACACCATATATTTT.

This clone showed up just once. The chain joins TRBV5-4 to TRBJ1-4; a possible D gene is TRBD1 (5 bases). V was clipped by 1 base and J by 8 bases, with 15 bases between them. Germline CDR1 reads SGHNT; CDR2 reads YYREEE (reference sequence). CDR3 size: 15 residues. The CDR3 here is CASSLTGRGDEKLFF. CDR3 DNA: TGTGCCAGCAGCTTGACGGGGCGCGGGGACGAAAAACTGTTTTTT.

In regard to this clone: The DNA is omitted, as the CDR3 cannot be located on it reliably, and the CDR3 follows TCRdb's listing. The chain carries TRBV21-1 and TRBJ2-7; the table assigns TRBD2, which was not confirmed against the DNA. TRBV21-1 is assigned pseudogene status. Including both end residues, the CDR3 is 17 amino acids long. CDR3: CASSKVGPGIKHYEQYF.

V is TRBV28 and J is TRBJ2-7; 10 bases line up with TRBD1. CDR1 is MDHEN, CDR2 SYDVKM, per germline. The CDR3 spans 12 residues. V shed 6 bases and J 6 bases; nucleotides not matched to a gene: 2. The CDR3 coding sequence is TGTGCCAGCAGGGGGACAGGGGTCGAGCAGTACTTC. Translated: CASRGTGVEQYF.

This sequence joins TRBV10-2 and TRBJ2-5; TRBD2 matches 15 bases. The V segment lost 8 bases and the J segment 4 bases; nucleotides outside the gene matches: 5. There are 15 residues in the CDR3. Germline V CDR1 and CDR2: WSHSY, SAAADI. This chain's CDR3 is CASGTSGGIRETQYF. CDR3 bases: TGCGCCAGCGGGACTAGCGGGGGGATAAGAGAGACCCAGTACTTC.

The chain combines TRBV12-3 or TRBV12-4 with TRBJ1-4; possible D gene TRBD1, 6 bases. The CDR3 consists of 13 residues. Trimming removed 6 bases at V and 4 bases at J, with 9 bases between. This CDR3 is CASRRTVNEKLFF. The CDR3 region has the DNA TGTGCCAGCAGACGGACAGTTAATGAAAAACTGTTTTTT.

With regard to this clone: A read error is possible here, since a much larger clone lies one base away. Other nucleotide sequences in the sample specify the same CDR3. The chain couples TRBV11-2 to TRBJ2-2; tentative D call: TRBD2 (6 bases). Trimming stripped 0 bases from V and 8 bases from J, with 7 bases between. The CDR3 is 13 residues long. Per the germline V gene, CDR1 is SGHAT and CDR2 is FQNNGV. DNA for the CDR3: TGTGCCAGCAGCTTAGAACGGGGGGGGGAGCTGTTTTTT. Translation gives CASSLERGGELFF.

The chain is built from TRBV4-3 and TRBJ2-1; 10 nucleotides align to TRBD2. The germline V gene encodes CDR1 LGHNA and CDR2 YSLEER. The trim removed 4 bases at V and 7 bases at J, leaving 13 bases unmatched. The CDR3 contains 17 residues. CDR3 sequence: CASSPDPTSGAANEQFF. CDR3 nucleotides: TGCGCCAGCAGCCCCGACCCAACTAGCGGGGCCGCAAATGAGCAGTTCTTC.

The chain combines TRBV5-1 with TRBJ2-2; TRBD1 might be the D (6 bases). Germline V gene data show CDR1 as SGHRS and CDR2 as YFSETQ. This CDR3 comprises 14 residues. Between the trimmed V and J ends, which lost 4 bases and 7 bases, there was a span of 14 bases. The CDR3 reads CASSPALQGGELFF. CDR3 nucleotides: TGCGCCAGCAGCCCAGCGTTACAGGGCGGGGAGCTGTTTTTT.

V and J are TRBV14 and TRBJ1-3, with a weak D call TRBD1 (6 bases). This CDR3 region has 16 residues. Deletions cut 4 bases from V and 0 bases from J, with 13 bases between. Germline values: CDR1 SGHDN, CDR2 FVKESK. The DNA of the CDR3 is TGTGCCAGCAGCCCGGAGGTCAGGGGCTCTGGAAACACCATATATTTT. Protein product: CASSPEVRGSGNTIYF.

This rearrangement joins TRBV4-1 to TRBJ1-2; weak D call: TRBD1 (5 bases). The CDR3 totals 13 residues. V dropped 3 bases and J dropped 5 bases, with 10 bases sitting between them. CDR1 and CDR2 from the germline V gene are MGHRA and YSYEKL. The CDR3 DNA reads as TGCGCCAGCAGCCAGAGGGAGGGGTATGGCTACACCTTC. Translating it yields CASSQREGYGYTF.

This chain joins TRBV20-1 and TRBJ1-5; no reliable D call. V shed 3 bases and J shed 5 bases, with 14 bases lying between them. CDR1 and CDR2 (germline): DFQATT, SNEGSKA (reference sequence). This CDR3 is 14 amino acids long. The DNA of the CDR3 is TGCAGTGCTAGTGGAGGGAATGCGGATCAGCCCCAGCATTTT. Translating gives CSASGGNADQPQHF.

This clone was found a few times. The rearrangement joins TRBV7-9 to TRBJ2-3; TRBD1 aligns across 10 bases. V lost 8 bases to trimming and J lost 6 bases; unmatched junction nucleotides: 11. Germline V gene lookup returns CDR1 SEHNR and CDR2 FQNEAQ (reference sequence). The CDR3 spans 15 residues. The CDR3 DNA sequence: TGTGCCAGCGCCCGGGGGGACAGGGGTGTGGATACGCAGTATTTT. It translates to CASARGDRGVDTQYF.

V is TRBV11-1 and J is TRBJ1-2; a weak D match, TRBD1 (5 bases). Germline V gene lookup returns CDR1 SGHAT and CDR2 FQDESV (reference sequence). Trimming cost V 5 bases and J 8 bases, with 9 bases left between them. The CDR3 spans 11 residues. In nucleotides, the CDR3 is TGTGCCAGCAGCCAAAGGGGCGGCTACACCTTC. It encodes CASSQRGGYTF.

The chain joins TRBV9 to TRBJ2-2, with D perhaps TRBD2 (6 bases). The CDR3 has 21 amino acids. The V gene lost 3 bases and the J gene lost 0 bases, with 27 bases spanning the gap. Germline loops: CDR1 SGDLS, CDR2 YYNGEE. CDR3 nucleotide sequence: TGTGCCAGCAGCGCGTCGTTGACTAGTAGCACCATTCGCACGAACACCGGGGAGCTGTTTTTT. This sequence encodes CASSASLTSSTIRTNTGELFF. The entire variable domain, with the rest obtained from reference TRBV9 and TRBJ2-2, is as follows: DSGVTQTPKHLITATGQRVTLRCSPRSGDLSVYWYQQSLDQGLQFLIQYYNGEERAKGNILERFSAQQFPDLHSELNLSSLELGDSALYFCASSASLTSSTIRTNTGELFFGEGSRLTVL.

The chain uses TRBV29-1 and TRBJ2-3, with 9 bases fitting TRBD2. Germline V gene lookup returns CDR1 SQVTM and CDR2 ANQGSEA. The CDR3 has 14 amino acids. With V trimmed by 7 bases and J by 2 bases, 7 bases remained unmatched. The CDR3 here is CSGMGLANTDTQYF. CDR3 DNA: TGCAGCGGCATGGGACTAGCAAACACAGATACGCAGTATTTT.

This clone was detected once. This chain joins TRBV29-1 and TRBJ2-7; 8 bases line up with TRBD2. V was clipped by 7 bases and J by 3 bases; unmatched bases: 2. Germline CDR1 SQVTM, CDR2 ANQGSEA. The CDR3 contains 11 residues. The CDR3 region has the DNA TGCAGCGGGGGGACTAGCTACGAGCAGTACTTC. It translates to CSGGTSYEQYF.

The V and J genes are TRBV6-2 or TRBV6-3 and TRBJ2-5; 7 bases align to TRBD1. CDR1 and CDR2 (germline): MNHEY, SVGEGT. The CDR3 covers 16 residues. After removal of 4 bases from V and 7 bases from J, the junction contained 15 bases not matched to a gene. The CDR3 region is CASSFDRAKTRGTQYF. The CDR3 nucleotides are TGTGCCAGCAGTTTTGACAGGGCTAAGACTCGAGGGACCCAGTACTTC.

The table lists this clone with a count of one. The V call is TRBV28, the J call TRBJ2-7, with 7 bases lining up with TRBD1. The J segment lost 3 bases and the V segment lost 3 bases, leaving 5 bases of the junction unmatched. Germline-derived CDR1 and CDR2 are MDHEN and SYDVKM. The CDR3 totals 14 residues. The CDR3 protein is CASSLTGQSYEQYF. The CDR3 nucleotides are TGTGCCAGCAGTTTGACGGGACAGAGCTACGAGCAGTACTTC.

J is TRBJ1-4 and V is TRBV18, with 7 bases aligning to TRBD1. The CDR3 covers 15 residues. The V and J ends lost 3 bases and 7 bases, in that order; junction bases with no gene match: 8. The germline gives CDR1 KGHSH, CDR2 LQKENI. The CDR3 sequence: CASSPVGTEAEKLFF. The CDR3 region has the DNA TGTGCCAGCTCACCGGTCGGGACAGAGGCTGAAAAACTGTTTTTT.